A selection of T cell receptor beta chains follows, all from one sample in a study of shared clonotypes between healthy human individuals. Only in-frame clones appear in the TCRdb table, and some are missing; sequencing was by immunoSEQ multiplex PCR. The table has some 1,100,000 clones, around 78% seen once. The sequenced sample was memory CD4+ T cells from PBMCs. The receptors stem from a man between 18 and 29 years old in good health. Some clones in this sample may be carry-over from other donors' samples. Each CDR3 is given with its conserved first and last residue. D genes are given only for firm matches. Clone size is not always given. Where it is, it says once, few, many or a class for expanded clones.

V,J,D,size,CDR3,DNA
TRBV9,TRBJ2-7,TRBD2,-,CASSVGGTSAYEQYF,TGTGCCAGCAGCGTAGGCGGGACTAGCGCCTACGAGCAGTACTTC
TRBV2,TRBJ1-4,-,-,CASSRTGNEKLFF,TGTGCCAGCAGTAGGACGGGGAATGAAAAACTGTTTTTT
TRBV29-1,TRBJ1-1,-,-,CSTKRNTEAFF,TGCAGCACAAAGAGGAACACTGAAGCTTTCTTT
TRBV18,TRBJ2-3,TRBD2,-,CASSPPGLAGIDTQYF,TGTGCCAGCTCACCACCGGGACTAGCGGGTATTGATACGCAGTATTTT
TRBV4-1,TRBJ2-7,-,-,CASSQDGVEGVPREQYF,TGCGCCAGCAGCCAAGATGGAGTAGAGGGGGTCCCTCGTGAGCAGTACTTC
TRBV7-2,TRBJ1-1,-,-,CASRHRGVGTEAFF,TGTGCCAGCAGACACAGAGGGGTGGGCACTGAAGCTTTCTTT
TRBV5-1,TRBJ2-3,-,-,CASSLLGTLTADTQYF,TGCGCCAGCAGCTTGTTGGGGACACTAACAGCAGATACGCAGTATTTT
TRBV28,TRBJ1-2,-,-,CASSRSLGPFYGYTF,TGTGCCAGCAGCCGCAGCCTGGGGCCCTTTTATGGCTACACCTTC
TRBV5-1,TRBJ1-1,-,-,CASSLGEGNTEAFF,TGCGCCAGCAGCTTGGGGGAGGGCAACACTGAAGCTTTCTTT
TRBV5-1,TRBJ2-2,TRBD2,-,CASSWTSDNTGELFF,TGCGCCAGCAGCTGGACTAGCGATAACACCGGGGAGCTGTTTTTT
TRBV5-1,TRBJ2-7,TRBD1,few,CASSLAGTAYYEQYF,TGCGCCAGCAGCTTGGCCGGGACAGCATACTACGAGCAGTACTTC
TRBV7-2,TRBJ2-7,TRBD2,-,CASSLGLAGAYEQYF,TGTGCCAGCAGCTTAGGACTAGCGGGGGCCTACGAGCAGTACTTC
TRBV5-4,TRBJ2-1,-,-,CASSRQAPPGPGRFF,TGTGCCAGCAGCCGACAGGCGCCACCGGGCCCCGGAAGGTTCTTC
TRBV6-1,TRBJ2-7,TRBD2,once,CASSGGGSRDEQYF,TGTGCCAGCAGTGGGGGCGGGAGCAGGGACGAGCAGTACTTC
TRBV9,TRBJ2-7,-,few,CASSVDPGSTYEQYF,TGTGCCAGCAGCGTAGACCCAGGGAGTACCTACGAGCAGTACTTC
TRBV11-2,TRBJ2-7,-,few,CASSLDPQREQYF,TGTGCCAGCAGCTTAGATCCCCAGCGCGAGCAGTACTTC
TRBV6-5,TRBJ2-7,-,-,CASSYGQGSTEQYF,TGTGCCAGCAGTTACGGGCAGGGTAGCACCGAGCAGTACTTC
TRBV6-1,TRBJ2-3,-,-,CATSLDEYTDTQYF,TGTGCCACCTCCCTTGACGAATATACTGATACGCAGTATTTT
TRBV30,TRBJ2-2,-,-,CAWSPSRTRNTGELFF,TGTGCCTGGAGCCCCTCACGGACTCGGAACACCGGGGAGCTGTTTTTT
TRBV29-1,TRBJ1-1,TRBD1,-,CSVATARDRFEAFF,TGCAGCGTCGCGACGGCCCGGGACAGGTTCGAAGCTTTCTTT
TRBV4-3,TRBJ1-1,-,-,CASSPGGYTEAFF,TGCGCCAGCAGCCCCGGGGGATACACTGAAGCTTTCTTT
TRBV11-2,TRBJ2-1,TRBD1,-,CASSFTLTAGTANNEQFF,TGTGCCAGCAGCTTCACCTTAACCGCCGGGACAGCAAACAATGAGCAGTTCTTC
TRBV4-3,TRBJ2-6,-,-,CASSQVLPGTTGAKGANVLTF,TGCGCCAGCAGCCAAGTCCTTCCTGGGACTACGGGGGCTAAAGGGGCCAACGTCCTGACTTTC